This T cell receptor (beta chain) was sequenced for a study of shared clonotypes between healthy human individuals. Study observations and caveats: Only blood was sampled, and tissue TCR repertoires likely differ from blood ones.

Among the unsorted PBMC samples, replicate PCRs used around 270 ng DNA, 25,000 to 35,000 T cell genomes. Authors' analysis steps: Junction-only immunoSEQ sequences carried no quality scores, so filtering differed. Sequencing was performed with immunoSEQ multiplex PCR; in TCRdb, only in-frame clones are kept and a portion is missing. V, J and clone size reflect that table, while D and trimming were determined from the DNA. The sample includes hundreds of thousands of clones, roughly 80% of them seen just once. Notes on this clone: Its antigen is still unknown.

The source material was PBMCs. This sequence was found in a woman aged 40 to 50 in good health. Some clones in this sample may be carry-over from other donors' samples.

CDR3 in amino acids: CASSIQSASQYF. CDR3 sequence (DNA): TGTGCCAGCAGCATACAGAGCGCCAGTCAGTATTTT. V gene TRBV7-2 combines with J gene TRBJ2-3; D not resolved. Germline CDR1 reads SGHTA; CDR2 reads FQGNSA. The CDR3 runs to 12 residues. V gave up 5 bases and J gave up 12 bases, with 15 bases separating them. The full variable domain, in which reference TRBV7-2 and TRBJ2-3 provide the parts outside the CDR3, is GAGVSQSPSNKVTEKGKDVELRCDPISGHTALYWYRQSLGQGLEFLIYFQGNSAPDKSGLPSDRFSAERTGGSVSTLTIQRTQQEDSAVYLCASSIQSASQYFGPGTRLTVL.